These 5 T cell receptor beta chains originate from one sample sequenced in a study of OX40 agonist ivuxolimab in advanced cancers. The protocol was immunoSEQ multiplex PCR, while the TCRdb copy is restricted to in-frame clones and leaves out a portion. The sample yields about 49,000 clones, roughly 79% seen once. Sequences were derived from CD4+ or CD8+ T cells sorted from blood, sampled in a trial of the OX40 agonist ivuxolimab. The receptors come from an adult with an advanced solid tumor such as melanoma, head and neck, liver or kidney cancer.

The rearrangement joins TRBV7-9 to TRBJ1-5; a possible D gene is TRBD1 (5 bases). V was cut by 5 bases and J by 5 bases, with 22 bases left in between. From germline, CDR1 is SEHNR and CDR2 FQNEAQ (reference sequence). The CDR3 has 17 amino acids. This CDR3 reads CASSNTLGRVGDQPQHF. DNA for the CDR3: TGTGCCAGCAGCAATACTCTGGGCAGGGTAGGCGATCAGCCCCAGCATTTT.

This chain connects TRBV5-4 to TRBJ2-2; D assignment may be TRBD1 or TRBD2 (5 bases each). This CDR3 region has 15 residues. Trimming took 1 base from V and 2 from J, leaving 9 bases between them. The germline V gene encodes CDR1 SGHNT and CDR2 YYREEE (reference sequence). The CDR3 sequence: CASSLSRDNTGELFF. Written as DNA, the CDR3 is TGTGCCAGCAGCTTGAGTCGGGACAACACCGGGGAGCTGTTTTTT.

This clone was observed a few times. CDR3 DNA sequence: TGTGCCAATAGATCGGCCGGGGAGCTGTTTTTT. Its protein is CANRSAGELFF. The chain carries TRBV6-7 and TRBJ2-2; no reliable D call. TRBV6-7 is known as an ORF, though its function is uncertain. V was cut by 10 bases and J by 6 bases, with 9 bases left in between. This CDR3 has 11 residues.

Comments on this clone: This sample also contains other DNA sequences that code for the same CDR3. The rearrangement links TRBV28 to TRBJ2-7; D not certain. This CDR3 has 11 residues. From germline, CDR1 is MDHEN and CDR2 SYDVKM. V lost 2 bases to trimming and J lost 3 bases, with 2 bases between them. In DNA form, the CDR3 reads TGTGCCAGCAGTTTAGGCTACGAGCAGTACTTC. Encoded protein: CASSLGYEQYF.

The chain carries TRBV7-9 and TRBJ2-3, with 8 bases lining up with TRBD2. The CDR3 runs 15 residues. CDR1 is SEHNR, CDR2 FQNEAQ, per germline (reference sequence). With 5 bases clipped from V and 3 bases from J, the junction kept 7 bases outside the gene matches. The CDR3 nucleotides are TGTGCCAGCAGCGGGCCGGGAGGGGCAACAGATACGCAGTATTTT. It encodes CASSGPGGATDTQYF.